This passage covers 26 T cell receptor beta chains from one sample sequenced in a study of blood T cell repertoires in COVID-19. Profiled with immunoSEQ multiplex PCR; TCRdb holds only in-frame clones, not every one. The sample contains 110,000 to 150,000 clones, more than 85% of which appear only once. Sequencing input: peripheral blood. The receptors were gathered from a human donor in a cohort sampled during active COVID-19.

The chain has TRBV15 and TRBJ2-5; D may be TRBD2 (6 bases). This CDR3 comprises 15 residues. Germline CDR1 is LNHNV and CDR2 is YYDKDF (reference sequence). V lost 0 bases and J 5 bases, leaving 13 bases between the germline ends. The CDR3 spells CATSRDGASEETQYF. CDR3 nucleotide sequence: TGTGCCACCAGCAGAGATGGGGCTAGCGAGGAGACCCAGTACTTC. The full variable domain, its missing parts supplied by reference TRBV15 and TRBJ2-5, is DAMVIQNPRYQVTQFGKPVTLSCSQTLNHNVMYWYQQKSSQAPKLLFHYYDKDFNNEADTPDNFQSRRPNTSFCFLDIRSPGLGDTAMYLCATSRDGASEETQYFGPGTRLLVL.

The chain joins TRBV4-1 to TRBJ1-5, with TRBD1 as a possible D gene (6 bases). The V and J ends lost 3 bases and 9 bases respectively, with 15 bases between them. Per the germline V gene, CDR1 is MGHRA and CDR2 is YSYEKL. The CDR3 has 14 amino acids. DNA of the CDR3: TGCGCCAGCAGCCACCCAGGGGTCGTACGGCCCCAGCATTTT. This translates into CASSHPGVVRPQHF.

The CDR3 here is CASSPSGPVDNEQFF. The CDR3 nucleotides read TGTGCCAGCAGCCCCAGCGGTCCTGTCGACAATGAGCAGTTCTTC. This chain uses TRBV27 with TRBJ2-1; D perhaps matches TRBD2 (5 bases). V dropped 6 bases and J dropped 5 bases, with 17 bases sitting between them. The CDR3 runs to 15 residues. CDR1 and CDR2 (germline): MNHEY, SMNVEV (reference sequence).

The CDR3 sequence: CASSRQTEGKAFF. DNA for the CDR3: TGTGCCAGCAGCCGACAGACCGAAGGCAAAGCTTTCTTT. The rearrangement joins TRBV3-1 (or the pseudogene TRBV3-2) to TRBJ1-1; TRBD1 might be the D (5 bases). The CDR3 consists of 13 residues. Germline-derived CDR1 and CDR2 are LGHDT and YNNKEL (reference sequence). V was clipped by 4 bases and J by 9 bases, with 15 bases between them.

This chain uses TRBV5-1 with TRBJ2-1, with TRBD2 matching over 8 bases. This CDR3 comprises 17 residues. After removal of 0 bases from V and 6 bases from J, the junction contained 11 bases not matched to a gene. Germline CDR1 reads SGHRS; CDR2 reads YFSETQ. CDR3 nucleotide sequence: TGCGCCAGCAGCTTGGTGGGGTTAGGACTAGCTGGCAATGAGCAGTTCTTC. This sequence encodes CASSLVGLGLAGNEQFF.

The chain employs TRBV25-1 and TRBJ1-2, with 9 nucleotides matching TRBD1. The germline V gene has CDR1 MGHDK and CDR2 SYGVNS. Trimming took 1 base from V and 8 from J; bases not matched to a gene: 5. This CDR3 is 14 amino acids long. CDR3 in DNA: TGTGCCAGCAGTGAATTGGGACAGGGAGGCGGCTACACCTTC. Translation: CASSELGQGGGYTF.

The J gene is TRBJ2-2, the V gene TRBV30; TRBD2 matches at 14 bases. The V and J ends lost 0 bases and 5 bases, in that order; junction bases with no gene match: 8. This CDR3 is built from 18 residues. Germline lookup yields CDR1 GTSNPN and CDR2 SVGIG (reference sequence). The CDR3 nucleotides are TGTGCCTGGAGTGTAGGACTAGCGGGGGGCGGGAGAACCGGGGAGCTGTTTTTT. It specifies CAWSVGLAGGGRTGELFF.

The chain is built from TRBV2 and TRBJ1-3, with TRBD1 identical over 8 bases. This CDR3 comprises 15 residues. Germline V gene lookup returns CDR1 SNHLY and CDR2 FYNNEI. V gave up 5 bases and J gave up 9 bases; unmatched junction bases: 12. The CDR3 here is CASSRGQGERSTIYF. The DNA for the CDR3 is TGTGCCAGCAGTCGAGGACAGGGAGAGCGAAGCACCATATATTTT.

This clone was recorded once. The V and J genes are TRBV2 and TRBJ1-5; 10 bases line up with TRBD1. The CDR3 sequence is 15 residues long. Germline V CDR1 and CDR2: SNHLY, FYNNEI. V lost 6 bases and J lost 7; bases outside the gene matches: 9. CDR3 sequence reads: CASRAGQGNGQPQHF. The CDR3 DNA is TGTGCCAGCAGGGCGGGACAGGGGAACGGGCAGCCCCAGCATTTT.

V usage is TRBV9 and J usage is TRBJ2-1, with a possible D match to TRBD2 (5 bases). From germline, CDR1 is SGDLS and CDR2 YYNGEE. The CDR3 runs 14 residues. V was cut by 3 bases and J by 9 bases, with 16 bases left in between. This CDR3 reads CASSATHGVGEQFF. Here the CDR3 DNA reads TGTGCCAGCAGCGCGACCCACGGGGTGGGTGAGCAGTTCTTC.

The chain employs TRBV6-4 and TRBJ1-1; D gene uncertain. V lost 6 bases, J lost 0 bases, and 8 bases lay in between. Germline V CDR1 and CDR2: MRHNA, SNTAGT. This CDR3 has 13 amino acids. This CDR3 is CASSQEMNTEAFF. CDR3 in DNA: TGTGCCAGCAGCCAGGAAATGAACACTGAAGCTTTCTTT.

This chain uses TRBV6-4 with TRBJ1-5; 7 bases match TRBD1. The CDR3 has 14 amino acids. The junction had 0 bases not matched to a gene; V was cut back by 3 bases and J by 1 base. CDR1 is MRHNA, CDR2 SNTAGT, per germline. The CDR3 here is CASSEQGSNQPQHF. DNA of the CDR3: TGTGCCAGCAGTGAACAGGGGAGCAATCAGCCCCAGCATTTT.

This clone was seen just once. The rearrangement links TRBV5-4 to TRBJ1-1; unclear D gene. The V end lost 0 bases, the J end lost 0 bases, and 9 bases lay between the germline ends. The germline gives CDR1 SGHNT, CDR2 YYREEE (reference sequence). CDR3 length: 15 residues. CDR3 loop: CASSLDAGLNTEAFF. CDR3 bases: TGTGCCAGCAGCTTGGATGCAGGTCTGAACACTGAAGCTTTCTTT.

The rearrangement joins TRBV9 to TRBJ1-1; D ambiguous. The CDR3 is 13 amino acids. Germline V gene lookup returns CDR1 SGDLS and CDR2 YYNGEE. Deletions cut 0 bases from V and 1 base from J, with 4 bases between. CDR3 in amino acids: CASSVDGNTEAFF. The CDR3 nucleotides read TGTGCCAGCAGCGTAGACGGGAACACTGAAGCTTTCTTT.

The chain uses TRBV28 and TRBJ1-1, with TRBD1 matching over 7 bases. CDR3 length: 14 residues. Trimming took 2 bases from V and 7 from J; bases not matched to a gene: 7. Germline assignment: CDR1 MDHEN and CDR2 SYDVKM. The CDR3: CASSLRQGRREAFF. CDR3 bases: TGTGCCAGCAGTTTAAGACAGGGACGGCGTGAAGCTTTCTTT.

V and J are TRBV10-3 and TRBJ2-1; TRBD2 matches 7 bases. This CDR3 region has 15 residues. Germline trimming cut 4 bases from V and 7 bases from J; bases unmatched to any gene: 10. The germline V gene has CDR1 ENHRY and CDR2 SYGVKD. CDR3 DNA sequence: TGTGCCATCAGTGTTCGCGGGAGAGATGGTAATGAGCAGTTCTTC. Its protein product is CAISVRGRDGNEQFF.

CDR3 in DNA: TGTGCCAGCAGCCACGAGCGGGGGGCGATTTACAATGAGCAGTTCTTC. The encoded protein is CASSHERGAIYNEQFF. This chain joins TRBV3-1 (or the pseudogene TRBV3-2) and TRBJ2-1; 9 bases are shared with TRBD2. V gave up 3 bases and J gave up 4 bases; unmatched junction bases: 7. The germline V gene has CDR1 LGHDT and CDR2 YNNKEL (reference sequence). The CDR3 extends over 16 amino acids.

The chain joins TRBV12-3 or TRBV12-4 to TRBJ1-4; weak D call: TRBD1 (5 bases). V gave up 5 bases and J gave up 4 bases, with 8 bases separating them. This CDR3 comprises 13 residues. In DNA form, the CDR3 reads TGTGCCAGCAGTCCAGACAGTAATGAAAAACTGTTTTTT. Its protein is CASSPDSNEKLFF.

V gene TRBV9 combines with J gene TRBJ2-5; the match to TRBD1 covers 8 bases. Per the germline V gene, CDR1 is SGDLS and CDR2 is YYNGEE. J gave up 4 bases and V 2 bases, and 7 bases lay outside the gene matches. The CDR3 extends over 15 amino acids. The CDR3 region is CASSVQGARGETQYF. The CDR3 region has the DNA TGTGCCAGCAGCGTTCAGGGGGCTAGAGGAGAGACCCAGTACTTC. The variable domain in full, completed from reference TRBV9 and TRBJ2-5, reads DSGVTQTPKHLITATGQRVTLRCSPRSGDLSVYWYQQSLDQGLQFLIQYYNGEERAKGNILERFSAQQFPDLHSELNLSSLELGDSALYFCASSVQGARGETQYFGPGTRLLVL.

As regards this clone: Relative to the germline gene, one junction end is altered; a read error may explain this. The chain links TRBV7-7 to TRBJ2-1, with 12 bases identical to TRBD2. The CDR3 is made up of 16 amino acids. Per germline, CDR1 SSHAT and CDR2 FNYEAQ (reference sequence). The CDR3 DNA sequence: TGTGCTAGCAGCTTACACCTAGCGGGGGGGTTGAGAAAGAAGTTCTTC. Translating gives CASSLHLAGGLRKKFF.

V gene TRBV28 combines with J gene TRBJ2-7; 8 nucleotides line up with TRBD2. J gave up 8 bases and V 7 bases, and 13 bases lay outside the gene matches. Germline lookup yields CDR1 MDHEN and CDR2 SYDVKM. There are 14 residues in the CDR3. The CDR3 loop reads CASISGSPGSQQYF. In DNA form, the CDR3 reads TGTGCCAGCATCAGCGGGAGCCCCGGTAGCCAGCAGTACTTC.

This chain connects TRBV7-2 to TRBJ2-1, with D perhaps matching TRBD1 (6 bases). Trimming took 0 bases from V and 8 from J, leaving 8 bases between them. In germline, CDR1 is SGHTA, CDR2 FQGNSA. CDR3 length: 13 residues. CDR3 residues: CASSLARGYEQFF. The CDR3 coding sequence is TGTGCCAGCAGCTTAGCGAGGGGGTATGAGCAGTTCTTC.

The chain combines TRBV19 with TRBJ1-2, with D possibly TRBD1 on 6 matching bases. Germline values: CDR1 LNHDA, CDR2 SQIVND (reference sequence). The CDR3 totals 16 residues. V was clipped by 4 bases and J by 0 bases, with 15 bases between them. The DNA of the CDR3 is TGTGCCAGTAGTACCTCGACAGGCCGAGCTAACTATGGCTACACCTTC. It is translated as CASSTSTGRANYGYTF.

The chain uses TRBV28 and TRBJ1-5; D remains unclear. Trimming cost V 4 bases and J 0 bases, with 10 bases left between them. Germline V lookup: CDR1 MDHEN, CDR2 SYDVKM. CDR3 size: 15 residues. CDR3 nucleotide sequence: TGTGCCAGCAGTTGGGGAGATAGTAGCAATCAGCCCCAGCATTTT. Translated, it gives CASSWGDSSNQPQHF. The entire variable domain, with the rest obtained from reference TRBV28 and TRBJ1-5, is as follows: DVKVTQSSRYLVKRTGEKVFLECVQDMDHENMFWYRQDPGLGLRLIYFSYDVKMKEKGDIPEGYSVSREKKERFSLILESASTNQTSMYLCASSWGDSSNQPQHFGDGTRLSIL.

The chain links TRBV18 to TRBJ2-3; D may be TRBD2 (6 bases). This CDR3 contains 16 residues. Deletions cut 3 bases from V and 3 bases from J, with 16 bases between. Germline CDR1 reads KGHSH; CDR2 reads LQKENI. The CDR3 DNA reads as TGTGCCAGCTCACCCCCCAAGACTAGGCTAACAGATACGCAGTATTTT. Its translation is CASSPPKTRLTDTQYF.

The gene calls are TRBV28 and TRBJ2-3; a weak D match, TRBD1 (6 bases). V was cut by 7 bases and J by 1 base, with 12 bases left in between. This CDR3 spans 14 amino acids. The V gene's germline CDR1 is MDHEN and CDR2 SYDVKM. CDR3 nucleotide sequence: TGTGCCAGCAACCCTCCAGGGGGCACAGATACGCAGTATTTT. Translating gives CASNPPGGTDTQYF.